This entry lists 20 T cell receptor beta chains sequenced from one sample in a study of CD8 T cells in ankylosing spondylitis (dated by TCRdb to between 2016 and 2019). The investigation overall reported the following: A TCR beta motif of several highly homologous amino acid variants appeared characteristic of blood from ankylosing spondylitis patients.

The protocol used for the library was 5' RACE. For sequencing, an Illumina HiSeq 2500 was employed. Clones were called with MiXCR by TCRdb after fastp trimmed the public reads at Q25, and only in-frame beta chains were retained. Records with the same CDR3 protein are collapsed into one entry carrying the most frequent genes and DNA. The sample contains roughly 670,000 distinct CDR3 sequences, about 20% of them found a single time. The ten largest clonotypes hold around a fifth of the sample. Their antigens are not known. Sequenced: blood, either unsorted or a sorted T cell fraction (not recorded which). Source of these receptors: a male donor with ankylosing spondylitis.

This clonotype has only a few counts. The genes are TRBV5-1 and TRBJ2-7, with D maybe TRBD2 (5 bases). Germline V gene sequence: CDR1 SGHRS, CDR2 YFSETQ. The CDR3 covers 13 residues. V lost 6 bases to trimming and J lost 5 bases, with 15 bases between them. The CDR3 loop reads CASKASGSHEQYF. The CDR3 DNA sequence: TGCGCCAGCAAGGCGTCGGGGAGCCACGAGCAGTACTTC.

This clonotype was seen ten or more times. The chain uses TRBV12-3 or TRBV12-4 and TRBJ1-2; possible D gene TRBD1, 6 bases. The CDR3 runs to 14 residues. The V and J ends lost 4 bases and 0 bases respectively, with 9 bases between them. The CDR3 loop reads CASSSDRANYGYTF. CDR3 bases: TGTGCCAGCAGTTCGGACAGAGCTAACTATGGCTACACCTTC.

This clonotype showed up just a few times. The V and J genes are TRBV6-1 and TRBJ2-3; 14 bases line up with TRBD2. Per the germline V gene, CDR1 is MNHNS and CDR2 is SASEGT. This CDR3 region has 17 residues. The V gene end was trimmed by 6 bases and the J gene end by 5 bases; junction bases not matched to a gene: 10. As DNA, the CDR3 is TGTGCCAGCAGACCGGGACTAGCGGGAGTCTTGAAAGATACGCAGTATTTT. Translation gives CASRPGLAGVLKDTQYF.

This clonotype was recorded a few times. This chain connects TRBV4-1 to TRBJ2-5, with no clear D. The CDR3 sequence is 14 residues long. The V end lost 3 bases, the J end lost 1 base, and 9 bases lay between the germline ends. Germline CDR1 MGHRA, CDR2 YSYEKL. The CDR3 DNA reads TGCGCCAGCAGCCATCCGGGCGGCCAAGAGACCCAGTACTTC. This codes for CASSHPGGQETQYF.

This sequence joins TRBV11-2 and TRBJ2-1; TRBD2 matches at 7 bases. The CDR3 has 15 residues. CDR1 and CDR2 (germline): SGHAT, FQNNGV. With 4 bases clipped from V and 5 bases from J, the junction kept 8 bases outside the gene matches. This CDR3 reads CASSSSPRGDNEQFF. CDR3 sequence (DNA): TGTGCCAGCAGCTCCTCCCCACGGGGGGACAATGAGCAGTTCTTC.

This sequence joins TRBV5-1 and TRBJ2-1, with 12 bases aligning to TRBD2. The CDR3 length is 14 residues. Germline CDR1 SGHRS, CDR2 YFSETQ. J lost 8 bases, V lost 3 bases, and 3 bases had no gene match. CDR3 sequence reads: CASSSTSGGYEQFF. CDR3 coding DNA: TGCGCCAGCAGCTCGACTAGCGGGGGTTATGAGCAGTTCTTC.

The chain links TRBV5-1 to TRBJ1-1; 7 nucleotides agree with TRBD1. The CDR3 consists of 18 residues. Germline CDR1 and CDR2: SGHRS and YFSETQ. V shed 2 bases, J shed 1 base, and the junction held 14 bases outside the gene matches. The CDR3 is CASSFRIYTGDTNTEAFF. In DNA form, the CDR3 reads TGCGCCAGCAGCTTCCGGATATATACAGGGGACACGAACACTGAAGCTTTCTTT.

This clonotype has a handful of counts. J is TRBJ1-1 and V is TRBV27; 8 bases fit TRBD1. Trimming cost V 2 bases and J 0 bases; bases outside gene matches: 5. The CDR3 runs 16 residues. Germline lookup yields CDR1 MNHEY and CDR2 SMNVEV (reference sequence). The CDR3, as DNA: TGTGCCAGCAGTTTAAGCAGGGGGCTTATGAACACTGAAGCTTTCTTT. Encoded protein: CASSLSRGLMNTEAFF.

The chain joins TRBV28 to TRBJ2-7, with 7 positions matching TRBD2. Germline loops: CDR1 MDHEN, CDR2 SYDVKM. This CDR3 contains 13 residues. The junction had 8 bases not matched to a gene; V was cut back by 6 bases and J by 6 bases. CDR3 region: CASRVLLASEQYF. The CDR3 nucleotides are TGTGCCAGCAGGGTCTTACTAGCGAGCGAGCAGTACTTC.

The chain's CDR3 is CSVRRLAASYNEQFF. In DNA form, the CDR3 reads TGCAGCGTCAGAAGACTAGCGGCCTCCTACAATGAGCAGTTCTTC. The V call is TRBV29-1, the J call TRBJ2-1; 9 bases are shared with TRBD2. The V gene end was trimmed by 6 bases and the J gene end by 0 bases; junction bases not matched to a gene: 6. Per germline, CDR1 SQVTM and CDR2 ANQGSEA. The CDR3 covers 15 residues.

The chain combines TRBV12-3 or TRBV12-4 with TRBJ2-5, with 7 bases identical to TRBD2. The ends lost 6 bases at V and 5 bases at J; junction bases unmatched: 18. The CDR3 has 17 amino acids. The CDR3 protein is CASSPFGAGSLLETQYF. CDR3 coding DNA: TGTGCCAGCAGCCCTTTTGGAGCGGGGTCCCTCCTGGAGACCCAGTACTTC.

The genes are TRBV9 and TRBJ2-7; 12 nucleotides match TRBD1. CDR1 SGDLS and CDR2 YYNGEE come from the germline V gene. V gave up 7 bases and J gave up 6 bases; unmatched junction bases: 8. The CDR3 contains 14 residues. The CDR3 sequence is CASDPGQGAREQYF. The CDR3 DNA reads TGTGCCAGCGATCCGGGACAGGGGGCTCGCGAGCAGTACTTC. Combining the CDR3 with reference TRBV9 and TRBJ2-7 gives the whole variable domain DSGVTQTPKHLITATGQRVTLRCSPRSGDLSVYWYQQSLDQGLQFLIQYYNGEERAKGNILERFSAQQFPDLHSELNLSSLELGDSALYFCASDPGQGAREQYFGPGTRLTVT.

The chain recombines TRBV29-1 with TRBJ2-3, with D uncertain. Trimming removed 6 bases at V and 2 bases at J, with 15 bases between. This CDR3 contains 14 residues. CDR1 is SQVTM, CDR2 ANQGSEA, per germline. The CDR3 DNA follows: TGCAGCGTGCGCAGTCGTGGGGACACAGATACGCAGTATTTT. Protein product: CSVRSRGDTDTQYF.

This clonotype has more than one count but fewer than ten. The chain has TRBV3-1 and TRBJ1-6, with 8 nucleotides matching TRBD1. CDR1 LGHDT and CDR2 YNNKEL come from the germline V gene (reference sequence). Trimming at V came to 4 bases and at J to 7 bases, leaving 12 bases not matched to a gene. The CDR3 consists of 17 residues. The CDR3, as DNA: TGTGCCAGCAGCCTCGAGCCAGGGGGCGCTGGAAATTCACCCCTCCACTTT. Translated, it gives CASSLEPGGAGNSPLHF.

This clonotype came up a few times. J is TRBJ1-2 and V is TRBV7-2, with TRBD1 identical over 8 bases. This CDR3 spans 14 amino acids. V gave up 1 base and J gave up 7 bases; unmatched junction bases: 5. Germline CDR1 SGHTA, CDR2 FQGNSA. This CDR3 is CASSLGQGSGGYTF. The CDR3 nucleotides read TGTGCCAGCAGCTTAGGACAGGGGAGCGGTGGCTACACCTTC.

This chain joins TRBV4-1 and TRBJ1-2; TRBD1 might be the D (5 bases). Trimming removed 1 base at V and 8 bases at J, with 14 bases between. This CDR3 comprises 14 residues. Germline CDR1 MGHRA, CDR2 YSYEKL. CDR3 in amino acids: CASSQGGWGGGYTF. In nucleotides, the CDR3 is TGCGCCAGCAGCCAAGGGGGCTGGGGCGGGGGCTACACCTTC.

This clonotype came up many times. The chain has TRBV20-1 and TRBJ2-7; 7 bases map to TRBD2. The CDR3 consists of 14 residues. The V segment lost 4 bases and the J segment 2 bases; nucleotides outside the gene matches: 8. Germline V gene sequence: CDR1 DFQATT, CDR2 SNEGSKA (reference sequence). The CDR3 loop is CSAIPPSGAYEQYF. DNA of the CDR3: TGCAGTGCTATTCCCCCTAGCGGCGCCTACGAGCAGTACTTC.

CDR3 nucleotides: TGCGCCAGCAGCCAAGATTGGACAGGTTTTCCCTACGAGCAGTACTTC. Translation: CASSQDWTGFPYEQYF. This chain uses TRBV4-1 with TRBJ2-7; 7 bases align to TRBD1. The CDR3 extends over 16 amino acids. Trimming at V came to 0 bases and at J to 2 bases, leaving 7 bases not matched to a gene. Germline CDR1 reads MGHRA; CDR2 reads YSYEKL.

Of note for this clonotype: An end of the junction differs from the germline gene, which may be a read error. This chain connects TRBV19 to TRBJ1-2; 10 bases map to TRBD1. The CDR3 totals 15 residues. Per germline, CDR1 LNHDA and CDR2 SQIVND (reference sequence). Written as DNA, the CDR3 is TGTGCCAGTAGGACTCCCGGGACAGGGGATTATGGCGACACCTTC. It translates to CASRTPGTGDYGDTF.

This clonotype came up a few times. The rearrangement joins TRBV5-1 to TRBJ2-2; no clear D. Trimming left V 3 bases short and J 0 bases short, with 12 bases between. Germline lookup yields CDR1 SGHRS and CDR2 YFSETQ. This CDR3 region has 16 residues. CDR3 nucleotide sequence: TGCGCCAGCAGCTCATGGATGGACGCGAACACCGGGGAGCTGTTTTTT. Protein product: CASSSWMDANTGELFF.